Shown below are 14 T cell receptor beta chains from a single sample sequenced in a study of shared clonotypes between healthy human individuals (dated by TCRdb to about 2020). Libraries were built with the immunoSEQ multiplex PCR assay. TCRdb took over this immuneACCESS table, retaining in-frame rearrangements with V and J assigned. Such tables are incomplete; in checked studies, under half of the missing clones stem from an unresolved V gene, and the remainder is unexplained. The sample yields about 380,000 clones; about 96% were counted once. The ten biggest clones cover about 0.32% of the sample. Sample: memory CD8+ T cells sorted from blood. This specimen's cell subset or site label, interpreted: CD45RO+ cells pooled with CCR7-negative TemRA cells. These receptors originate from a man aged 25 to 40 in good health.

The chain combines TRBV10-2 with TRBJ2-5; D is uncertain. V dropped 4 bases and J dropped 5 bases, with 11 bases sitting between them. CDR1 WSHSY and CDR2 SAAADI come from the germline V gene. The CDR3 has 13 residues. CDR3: CASSAWSAETQYF. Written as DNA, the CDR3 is TGCGCCAGCAGTGCTTGGAGTGCGGAGACCCAGTACTTC.

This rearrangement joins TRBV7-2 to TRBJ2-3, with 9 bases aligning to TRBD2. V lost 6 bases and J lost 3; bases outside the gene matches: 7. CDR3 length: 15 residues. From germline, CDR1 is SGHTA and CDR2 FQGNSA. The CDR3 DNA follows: TGTGCCAGCAGTAGCGGGAGTGGTGCGACAGATACGCAGTATTTT. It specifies CASSSGSGATDTQYF. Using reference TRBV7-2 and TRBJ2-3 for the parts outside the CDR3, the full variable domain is GAGVSQSPSNKVTEKGKDVELRCDPISGHTALYWYRQSLGQGLEFLIYFQGNSAPDKSGLPSDRFSAERTGGSVSTLTIQRTQQEDSAVYLCASSSGSGATDTQYFGPGTRLTVL.

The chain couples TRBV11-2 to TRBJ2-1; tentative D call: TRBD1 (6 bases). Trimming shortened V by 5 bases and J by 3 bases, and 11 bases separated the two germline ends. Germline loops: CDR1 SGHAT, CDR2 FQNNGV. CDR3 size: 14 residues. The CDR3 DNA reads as TGTGCCAGCAGCGGAGTAGGGGGCTACAATGAGCAGTTCTTC. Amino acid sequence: CASSGVGGYNEQFF.

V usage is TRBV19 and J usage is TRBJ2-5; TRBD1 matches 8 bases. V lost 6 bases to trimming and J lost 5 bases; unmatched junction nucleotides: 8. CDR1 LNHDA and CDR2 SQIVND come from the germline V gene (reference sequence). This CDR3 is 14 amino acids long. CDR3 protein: CASRGAGGRETQYF. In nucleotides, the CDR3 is TGTGCCAGTAGGGGGGCAGGGGGCAGGGAGACCCAGTACTTC.

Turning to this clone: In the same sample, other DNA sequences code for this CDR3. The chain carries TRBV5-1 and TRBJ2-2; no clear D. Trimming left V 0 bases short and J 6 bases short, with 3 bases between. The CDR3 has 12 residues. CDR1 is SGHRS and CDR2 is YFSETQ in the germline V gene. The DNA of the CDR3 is TGCGCCAGCAGCTTGGGCGCCGGGGAGCTGTTTTTT. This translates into CASSLGAGELFF.

CDR3 DNA: TGCGCCAGCAGCCAGCGACCGGACAGCCGCAATCAGCCCCAGCATTTT. Translated: CASSQRPDSRNQPQHF. This chain connects TRBV4-1 to TRBJ1-5; TRBD1 might be the D (6 bases). There are 16 residues in the CDR3. The germline gives CDR1 MGHRA, CDR2 YSYEKL. Trimming removed 3 bases at V and 2 bases at J, with 14 bases between.

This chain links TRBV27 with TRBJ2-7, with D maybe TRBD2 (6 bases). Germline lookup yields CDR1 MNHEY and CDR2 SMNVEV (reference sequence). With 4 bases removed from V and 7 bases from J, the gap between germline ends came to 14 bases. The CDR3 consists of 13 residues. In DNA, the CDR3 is TGTGCCAGCAGTTCGCTAGCGCGAGGGGAGCAGTACTTC. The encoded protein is CASSSLARGEQYF.

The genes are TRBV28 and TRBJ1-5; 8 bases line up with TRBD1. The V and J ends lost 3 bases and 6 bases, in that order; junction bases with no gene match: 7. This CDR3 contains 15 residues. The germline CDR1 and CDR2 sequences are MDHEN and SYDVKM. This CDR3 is CASSFYLTGVQPQHF. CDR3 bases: TGTGCCAGCAGTTTTTATCTGACAGGGGTTCAGCCCCAGCATTTT.

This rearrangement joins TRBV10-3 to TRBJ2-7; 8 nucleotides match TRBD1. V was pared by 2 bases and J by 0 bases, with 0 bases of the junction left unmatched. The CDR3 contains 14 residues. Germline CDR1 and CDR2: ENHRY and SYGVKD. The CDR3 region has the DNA TGTGCCATCAGTGAGACAGGGGGCTCCTACGAGCAGTACTTC. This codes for CAISETGGSYEQYF.

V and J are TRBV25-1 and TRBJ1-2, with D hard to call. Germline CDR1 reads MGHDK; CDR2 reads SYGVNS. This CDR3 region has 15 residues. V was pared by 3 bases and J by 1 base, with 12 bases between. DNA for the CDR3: TGTGCCAGCAGTGATCTGGAACATATTAACTATGGCTACACCTTC. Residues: CASSDLEHINYGYTF.

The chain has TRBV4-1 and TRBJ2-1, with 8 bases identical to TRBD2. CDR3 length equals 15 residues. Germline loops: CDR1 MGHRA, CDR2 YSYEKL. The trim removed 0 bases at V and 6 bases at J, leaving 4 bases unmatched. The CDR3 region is CASSQEAGDLNEQFF. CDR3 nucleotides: TGCGCCAGCAGCCAAGAAGCGGGAGATCTCAATGAGCAGTTCTTC.

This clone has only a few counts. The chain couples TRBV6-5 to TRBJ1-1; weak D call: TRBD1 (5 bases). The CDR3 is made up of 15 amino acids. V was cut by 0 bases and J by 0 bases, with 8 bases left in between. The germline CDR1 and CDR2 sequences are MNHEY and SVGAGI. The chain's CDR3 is CASSYSGLMNTEAFF. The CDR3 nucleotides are TGTGCCAGCAGTTACTCGGGACTGATGAACACTGAAGCTTTCTTT.

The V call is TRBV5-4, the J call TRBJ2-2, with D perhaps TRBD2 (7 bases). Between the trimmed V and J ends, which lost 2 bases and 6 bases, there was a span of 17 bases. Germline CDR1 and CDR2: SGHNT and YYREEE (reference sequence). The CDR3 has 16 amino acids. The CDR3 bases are TGTGCCAGCAGCTTTTTTGGACTAGGGGGTGCCGGGGAGCTGTTTTTT. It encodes CASSFFGLGGAGELFF.

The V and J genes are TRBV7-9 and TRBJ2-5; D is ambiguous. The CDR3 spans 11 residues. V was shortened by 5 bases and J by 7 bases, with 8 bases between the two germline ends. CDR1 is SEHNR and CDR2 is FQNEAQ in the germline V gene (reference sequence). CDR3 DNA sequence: TGTGCCAGCAGCCCGATTGGGACCCAGTACTTC. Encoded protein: CASSPIGTQYF. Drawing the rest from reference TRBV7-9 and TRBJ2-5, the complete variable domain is DTGVSQNPRHKITKRGQNVTFRCDPISEHNRLYWYRQTLGQGPEFLTYFQNEAQLEKSRLLSDRFSAERPKGSFSTLEIQRTEQGDSAMYLCASSPIGTQYFGPGTRLLVL.